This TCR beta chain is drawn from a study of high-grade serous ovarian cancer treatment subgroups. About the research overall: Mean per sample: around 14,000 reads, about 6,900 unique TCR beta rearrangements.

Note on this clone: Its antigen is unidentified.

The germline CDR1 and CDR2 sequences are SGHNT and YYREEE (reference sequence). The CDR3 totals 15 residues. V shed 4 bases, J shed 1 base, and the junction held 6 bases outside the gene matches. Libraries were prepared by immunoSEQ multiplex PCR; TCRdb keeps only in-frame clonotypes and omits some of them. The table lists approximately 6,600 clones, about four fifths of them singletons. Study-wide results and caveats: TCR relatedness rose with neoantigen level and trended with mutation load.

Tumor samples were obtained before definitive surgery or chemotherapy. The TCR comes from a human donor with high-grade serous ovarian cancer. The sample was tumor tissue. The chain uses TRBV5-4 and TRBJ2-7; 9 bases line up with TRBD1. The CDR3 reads CASSLAGQGSYEQYF. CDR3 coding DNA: TGTGCCAGCAGCCTCGCGGGACAGGGTTCCTACGAGCAGTACTTC.